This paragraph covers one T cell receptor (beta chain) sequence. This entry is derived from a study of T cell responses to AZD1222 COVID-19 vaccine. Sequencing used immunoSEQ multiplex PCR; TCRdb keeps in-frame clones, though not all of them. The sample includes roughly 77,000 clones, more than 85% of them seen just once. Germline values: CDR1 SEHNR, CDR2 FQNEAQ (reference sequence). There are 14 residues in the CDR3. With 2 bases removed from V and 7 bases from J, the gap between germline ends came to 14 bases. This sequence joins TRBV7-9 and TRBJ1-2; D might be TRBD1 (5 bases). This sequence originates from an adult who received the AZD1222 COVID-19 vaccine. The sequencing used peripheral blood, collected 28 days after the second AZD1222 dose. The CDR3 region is CASSLLGLVGGYTF. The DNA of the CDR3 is TGTGCCAGCAGCTTACTGGGGCTGGTTGGTGGCTACACCTTC.